The present T cell receptor (beta chain) was sequenced within a study of blood T cell repertoires in COVID-19. Sequencing was performed with immunoSEQ multiplex PCR; in TCRdb, only in-frame clones are kept and a portion is missing. The data contain 290,000 or so clones, over 75% of them singletons. In germline, CDR1 is SGHTA, CDR2 FQGTGA. This CDR3 region has 14 residues. Trimming took off 1 base at V and 6 bases at J, with 10 bases between the two ends. The chain uses TRBV7-3 and TRBJ2-1; D is unresolved. Sequenced sample: peripheral blood. The origin of this receptor is a man aged 50 to 59 with active or convalescent COVID-19. The DNA of the CDR3 is TGTGCCAGCAGCTTAAACAGCCTTGGCAATGAGCAGTTCTTC. Its translation: CASSLNSLGNEQFF.